This T cell receptor (beta chain) stems from a study of T cell responses to AZD1222 COVID-19 vaccine. Regarding the study as a whole: It was only after the peak T cell response that any repertoires were sampled. Unmutated regions of variants are reportedly targeted by nearly half of spike-specific TCRs.

TCRdb's table, derived via immunoSEQ multiplex PCR, lists solely in-frame clones and lacks some. The top ten clones hold 9% to 15% of a sample with over 95,000 clones, about 83% of them seen once. Note on this clone: The antigen remains undetermined.

Trimming took off 1 base at V and 2 bases at J, with 9 bases between the two ends. Germline CDR1 reads SGHTA; CDR2 reads FQGNSA. The CDR3 totals 15 residues. This TCR was recovered from an adult in good health. The chain employs TRBV7-2 and TRBJ1-3; D remains unclear. The material sequenced was peripheral blood, taken on day 0 of AZD1222 vaccination. CDR3 sequence (DNA): TGTGCCAGCAGCTTAGTGGCGGGAGCTGGAAACACCATATATTTT. Encoded protein: CASSLVAGAGNTIYF.